This paragraph covers one TCR beta chain sequence. The antigen is unknown. This sample is drawn from a study of breast tumors, draining lymph nodes, adjacent tissues. Study conclusions and caveats: Most tumor T cells seemingly derive from lymph node, then expand in tumor.

A single record per CDR3 protein comes from TCRdb applying MiXCR to the multiplex PCR reads. This sample has roughly 21,000 distinct CDR3 sequences, with roughly 50% found just once. V shed 2 bases and J 5 bases; nucleotides not matched to a gene: 12. This CDR3 is 18 amino acids long. Per the germline V gene, CDR1 is DFQATT and CDR2 is SNEGSKA (reference sequence). This TCR was sampled from a female donor with breast cancer. Some clones in this sample may be carry-over from other donors' samples. The specimen sequenced was breast tumor tissue. The chain recombines TRBV20-1 with TRBJ2-3; 14 positions agree with TRBD2. This chain's CDR3 is CSARSDRLAGGPGDTQYF. The CDR3 DNA follows: TGCAGTGCTAGATCCGACAGACTAGCGGGAGGGCCGGGAGATACGCAGTATTTT.